The rows below give T cell receptor beta chains drawn from one sample of a study of cytomegalovirus exposure and HLA in healthy donors. The protocol was immunoSEQ multiplex PCR, while the TCRdb copy is restricted to in-frame clones and leaves out a portion. The sample has about 160,000 clones; about 88% are singletons. Sequences were obtained from PBMCs. These receptor sequences come from a man younger than 35 in good health and CMV-seronegative. The CDR3 runs from the conserved cysteine through the conserved F or W. D genes are given only for firm matches. Size tells how often a clone was seen (once, few, many) or the class of an expanded clone, and some rows leave it out.

V gene	clone size	J gene	D gene	CDR3 DNA	CDR3 protein
TRBV29-1	-	TRBJ2-5	TRBD2	TGCAGCGCCCCAAAGGCTTTGAAGCGGGGACCGGTGGAGACCCAGTACTTC	CSAPKALKRGPVETQYF
TRBV6-1	-	TRBJ1-4	TRBD1	TGTGCCAGCAGCTCGACAGGGGATGAAAAACTGTTTTTT	CASSSTGDEKLFF
TRBV18	-	TRBJ1-2	-	TGTGCCAGCTCACCAAGGGACTCAAATGGCTACACCTTC	CASSPRDSNGYTF
TRBV5-1	once	TRBJ1-4	-	TGCGCCAGCAGCTTGGCCGGGGGTTTGGGTGAAAAACTGTTTTTT	CASSLAGGLGEKLFF
TRBV7-6	once	TRBJ2-5	-	TGTGCCAGCAGCCCTGGAATGGGCTCAGAGACCCAGTACTTC	CASSPGMGSETQYF
TRBV6-1	-	TRBJ1-2	-	TGTGCCAGCAGCCCAGTCGGCAGGAAAGACTATGGCTACACCTTC	CASSPVGRKDYGYTF
TRBV28	-	TRBJ2-7	TRBD1	TGTGCCAGCAGTTCTCGATACGACAGGGGGGGCCACTCCTACGAGCAGTACTTC	CASSSRYDRGGHSYEQYF
TRBV10-3	-	TRBJ2-1	TRBD2	TGTGCCATCAGTGAGCGGCTAGCGGGGAGCTCCTACAATGAGCAGTTCTTC	CAISERLAGSSYNEQFF
TRBV5-4	-	TRBJ1-2	-	TGTGCCAGCAGCCGCACCATTAGACAGGACTATGGCTACACCTTC	CASSRTIRQDYGYTF
TRBV2	-	TRBJ1-1	-	TGTGCCAGCAGTCCGAGGCAGCTAAGTACTGAAGCTTTCTTT	CASSPRQLSTEAFF
TRBV28	-	TRBJ2-1	-	TGTGCCAGCAGTTCCCCCCATATGCAGGGTGGGGGGTACAATGAGCAGTTCTTC	CASSSPHMQGGGYNEQFF
TRBV6-1	-	TRBJ1-1	-	TGTGCCAGCAGTGAAGGAGGATACATGAACACTGAAGCTTTCTTT	CASSEGGYMNTEAFF
TRBV5-4	-	TRBJ2-3	TRBD1	TGTGCCAGCAGCCTTTCAGGGGGAGATACGCAGTATTTT	CASSLSGGDTQYF
TRBV30	-	TRBJ2-3	-	TGTGCCTGGAGGGGCACGGGACTCCACACAGATACGCAGTATTTT	CAWRGTGLHTDTQYF
TRBV11-2	-	TRBJ2-2	TRBD2	TGTGCCTGCCTGCGGGGGCTAGCGGGAGGTAGCACCGGGGAGCTGTTTTTT	CACLRGLAGGSTGELFF
TRBV27	-	TRBJ2-2	TRBD2	TGTGCCAGTTGGACTAGCGGGGGGGCCGCCACCGGGGAGCTGTTTTTT	CASWTSGGAATGELFF
TRBV11-2	-	TRBJ2-7	-	TGTGCCAGCAGCCCACTCATGGGCAACGAGCAGTACTTC	CASSPLMGNEQYF
TRBV5-4	-	TRBJ1-3	-	TGTGCCAGCAGCTTGTGGGGGGGCTCTGGAAACACCATATATTTT	CASSLWGGSGNTIYF
TRBV7-8	-	TRBJ2-1	-	TGTGCCAGCAGCTTATACGGGGATGAGCAGTTCTTC	CASSLYGDEQFF
TRBV4-1	-	TRBJ2-1	TRBD2	TGCGCCAGCAGCTCGCGCGGACTAGCGGGGGGAACCTACAATGAGCAGTTCTTC	CASSSRGLAGGTYNEQFF
TRBV28	-	TRBJ2-1	TRBD2	TGTGCCAGCAGCTACGGGACTAGCGCTGGGAATGAGCAGTTCTTC	CASSYGTSAGNEQFF
TRBV19	-	TRBJ2-2	TRBD2	TGTGCCAGTACCCTTAGCGGGAGTGAATCCACCGGGGAGCTGTTTTTT	CASTLSGSESTGELFF
TRBV11-2	few	TRBJ1-5	-	TGTGCCAGCAGCTTAGCGGAAGGAGATCAGCCCCAGCATTTT	CASSLAEGDQPQHF
TRBV6-5	-	TRBJ2-5	TRBD1	TGTGCCAGCACTTTCGGACAGGGTAGGCAAGAGACCCAGTACTTC	CASTFGQGRQETQYF
TRBV4-2	-	TRBJ2-7	-	TGTGCCAGCAGCCAAGAACCCGGGAACTCCTACGAGCAGTACTTC	CASSQEPGNSYEQYF
TRBV28	-	TRBJ2-1	TRBD2	TGTGCCACCTTTTCCCGGGAGGGGTACAATGAGCAGTTCTTC	CATFSREGYNEQFF